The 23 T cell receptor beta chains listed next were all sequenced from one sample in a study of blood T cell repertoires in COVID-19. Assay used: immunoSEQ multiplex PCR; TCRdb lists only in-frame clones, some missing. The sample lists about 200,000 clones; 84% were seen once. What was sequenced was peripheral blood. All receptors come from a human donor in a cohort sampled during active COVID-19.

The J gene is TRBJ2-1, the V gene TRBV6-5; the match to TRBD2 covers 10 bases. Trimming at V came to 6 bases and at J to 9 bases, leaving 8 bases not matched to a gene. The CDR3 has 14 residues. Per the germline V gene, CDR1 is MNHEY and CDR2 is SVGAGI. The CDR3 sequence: CASSSPLAGAEQFF. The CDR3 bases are TGTGCCAGCAGCTCCCCCCTAGCGGGAGCTGAGCAGTTCTTC.

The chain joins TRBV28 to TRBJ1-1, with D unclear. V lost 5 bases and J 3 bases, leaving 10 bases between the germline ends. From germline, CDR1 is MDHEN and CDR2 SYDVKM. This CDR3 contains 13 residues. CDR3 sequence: CASSPPSDTEAFF. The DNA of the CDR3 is TGTGCCAGCAGTCCCCCCTCCGACACTGAAGCTTTCTTT.

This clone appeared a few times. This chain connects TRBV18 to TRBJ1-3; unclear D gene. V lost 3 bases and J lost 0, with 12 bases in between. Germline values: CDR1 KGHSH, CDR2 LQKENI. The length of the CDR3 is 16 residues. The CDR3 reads CASSPLEHVSGNTIYF. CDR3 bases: TGTGCCAGCTCACCTCTCGAACACGTCTCTGGAAACACCATATATTTT.

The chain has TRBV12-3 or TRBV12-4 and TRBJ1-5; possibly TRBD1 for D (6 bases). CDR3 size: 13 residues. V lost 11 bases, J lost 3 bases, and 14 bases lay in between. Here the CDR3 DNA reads TGTGCCTCGGGTAGGGGGTACAATCAGCCCCAGCATTTT. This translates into CASGRGYNQPQHF.

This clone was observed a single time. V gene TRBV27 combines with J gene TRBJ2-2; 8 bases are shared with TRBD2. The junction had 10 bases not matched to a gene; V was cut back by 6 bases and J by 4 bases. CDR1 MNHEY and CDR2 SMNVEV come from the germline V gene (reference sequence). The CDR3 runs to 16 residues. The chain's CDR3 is CASSLLAVGGTGELFF. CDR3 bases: TGTGCCAGCAGCCTACTAGCGGTCGGGGGCACCGGGGAGCTGTTTTTT.

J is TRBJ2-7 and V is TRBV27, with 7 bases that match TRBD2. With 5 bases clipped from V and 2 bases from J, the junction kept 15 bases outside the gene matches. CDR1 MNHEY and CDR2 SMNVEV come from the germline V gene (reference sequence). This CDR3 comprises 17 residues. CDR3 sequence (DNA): TGTGCCAGCAGTCTCGCCTGTCGGGGGGTAACCCCCTACGAGCAGTACTTC. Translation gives CASSLACRGVTPYEQYF.

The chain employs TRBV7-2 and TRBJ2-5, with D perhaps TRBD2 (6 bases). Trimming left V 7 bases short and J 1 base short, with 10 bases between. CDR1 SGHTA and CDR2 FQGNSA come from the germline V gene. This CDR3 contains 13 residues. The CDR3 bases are TGTGCCAGCACTCGGGACTCCCAAGAGACCCAGTACTTC. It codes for CASTRDSQETQYF.

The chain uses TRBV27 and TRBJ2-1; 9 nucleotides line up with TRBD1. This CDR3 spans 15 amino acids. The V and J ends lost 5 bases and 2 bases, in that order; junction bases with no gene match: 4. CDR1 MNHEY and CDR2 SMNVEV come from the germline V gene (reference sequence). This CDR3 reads CASSDRDRAYNEQFF. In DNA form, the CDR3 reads TGTGCCAGCAGTGACCGGGACAGGGCCTACAATGAGCAGTTCTTC.

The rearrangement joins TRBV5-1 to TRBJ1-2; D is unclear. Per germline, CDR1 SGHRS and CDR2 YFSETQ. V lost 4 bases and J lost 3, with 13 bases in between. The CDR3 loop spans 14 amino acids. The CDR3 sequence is CASSANMVYYGYTF. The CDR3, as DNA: TGCGCCAGCAGCGCAAACATGGTCTACTATGGCTACACCTTC.

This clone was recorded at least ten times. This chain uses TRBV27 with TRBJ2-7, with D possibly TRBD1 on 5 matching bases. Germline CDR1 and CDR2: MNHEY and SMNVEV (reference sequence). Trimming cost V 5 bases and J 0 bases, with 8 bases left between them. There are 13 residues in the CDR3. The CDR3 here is CASSRQSSYEQYF. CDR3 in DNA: TGTGCCAGCAGTCGACAGTCCTCCTACGAGCAGTACTTC.

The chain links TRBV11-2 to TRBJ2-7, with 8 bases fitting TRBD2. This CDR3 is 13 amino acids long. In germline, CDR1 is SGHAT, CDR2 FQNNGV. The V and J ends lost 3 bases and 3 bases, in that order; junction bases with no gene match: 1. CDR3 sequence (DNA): TGTGCCAGCAGCTTTAGCGGGATCTACGAGCAGTACTTC. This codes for CASSFSGIYEQYF.

The CDR3 sequence: CAWSIRDSGNYGYTF. CDR3 DNA sequence: TGTGCCTGGAGTATCAGGGACAGTGGGAACTATGGCTACACCTTC. The chain carries TRBV30 and TRBJ1-2; TRBD1 matches 7 bases. The CDR3 extends over 15 amino acids. V lost 2 bases, J lost 2 bases, and 8 bases stayed unmatched. Germline lookup yields CDR1 GTSNPN and CDR2 SVGIG (reference sequence).

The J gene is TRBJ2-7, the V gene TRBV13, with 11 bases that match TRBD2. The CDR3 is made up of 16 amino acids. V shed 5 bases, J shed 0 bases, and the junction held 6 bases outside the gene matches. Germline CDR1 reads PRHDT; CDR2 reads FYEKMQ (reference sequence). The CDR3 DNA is TGTGCCAGCAGCCCATCGGGACTAGCGGTCTCCTACGAGCAGTACTTC. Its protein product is CASSPSGLAVSYEQYF.

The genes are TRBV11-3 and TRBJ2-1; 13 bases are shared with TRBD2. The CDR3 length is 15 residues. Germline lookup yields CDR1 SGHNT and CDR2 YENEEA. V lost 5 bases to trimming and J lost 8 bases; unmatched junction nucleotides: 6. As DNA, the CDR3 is TGTGCCAGCAGCCCCGGGACTAGCGGGATCGATGAGCAGTTCTTC. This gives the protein CASSPGTSGIDEQFF.

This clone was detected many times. The CDR3 nucleotides are TGTGCCAGCAGTGGACAGGGAGTCCACGAGCAGTACTTC. This gives the protein CASSGQGVHEQYF. The rearrangement links TRBV2 to TRBJ2-7, with TRBD1 matching over 7 bases. The germline V gene has CDR1 SNHLY and CDR2 FYNNEI. This CDR3 has 13 residues. V lost 4 bases to trimming and J lost 5 bases; unmatched junction nucleotides: 5.

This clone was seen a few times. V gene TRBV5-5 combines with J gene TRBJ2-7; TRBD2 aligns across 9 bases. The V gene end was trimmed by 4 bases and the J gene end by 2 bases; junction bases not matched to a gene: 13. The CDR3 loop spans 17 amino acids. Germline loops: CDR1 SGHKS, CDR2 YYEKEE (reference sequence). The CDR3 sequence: CASSHQNLAGVTYEQYF. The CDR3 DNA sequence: TGTGCCAGCAGCCACCAAAATTTAGCGGGAGTCACCTACGAGCAGTACTTC.

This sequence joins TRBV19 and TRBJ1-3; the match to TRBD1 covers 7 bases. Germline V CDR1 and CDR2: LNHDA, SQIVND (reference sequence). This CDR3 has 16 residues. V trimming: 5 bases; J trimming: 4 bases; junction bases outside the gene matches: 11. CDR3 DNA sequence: TGTGCCAGTAGTCAACTGACAGGGTCCTACGGAAACACCATATATTTT. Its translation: CASSQLTGSYGNTIYF.

The DNA of the CDR3 is TGCGCCAGCAGACCCCCGCGGGGGAGGGAGCAGTACTTC. It translates to CASRPPRGREQYF. The chain links TRBV5-1 to TRBJ2-7; 7 nucleotides match TRBD2. Looked up from germline, CDR1 is SGHRS and CDR2 is YFSETQ. The CDR3 has 13 amino acids. The V segment lost 5 bases and the J segment 7 bases; nucleotides outside the gene matches: 9.

The chain's CDR3 is CASSLVAAGANVLTF. As DNA, the CDR3 is TGCGCCAGCAGCTTGGTAGCAGCAGGGGCCAACGTCCTGACTTTC. J is TRBJ2-6 and V is TRBV5-1; D gene unclear. Per germline, CDR1 SGHRS and CDR2 YFSETQ. The CDR3 loop spans 15 amino acids. Trimming took off 0 bases at V and 4 bases at J, with 8 bases between the two ends.

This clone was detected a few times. CDR3 amino acids: CASSFPGQGPGYTF. The DNA of the CDR3 is TGTGCCAGCAGCTTCCCGGGACAGGGTCCCGGCTACACCTTC. The V and J genes are TRBV7-9 and TRBJ1-2; 9 nucleotides agree with TRBD1. J lost 8 bases, V lost 3 bases, and 7 bases had no gene match. Per the germline V gene, CDR1 is SEHNR and CDR2 is FQNEAQ (reference sequence). This CDR3 has 14 residues.

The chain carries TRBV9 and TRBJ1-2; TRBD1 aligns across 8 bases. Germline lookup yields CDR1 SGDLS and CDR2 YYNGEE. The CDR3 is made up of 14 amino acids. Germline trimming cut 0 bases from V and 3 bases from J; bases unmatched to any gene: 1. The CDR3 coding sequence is TGTGCCAGCAGCGTAGTGGACAGGGACTATGGCTACACCTTC. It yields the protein CASSVVDRDYGYTF. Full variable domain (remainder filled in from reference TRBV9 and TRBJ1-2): DSGVTQTPKHLITATGQRVTLRCSPRSGDLSVYWYQQSLDQGLQFLIQYYNGEERAKGNILERFSAQQFPDLHSELNLSSLELGDSALYFCASSVVDRDYGYTFGSGTRLTVV.

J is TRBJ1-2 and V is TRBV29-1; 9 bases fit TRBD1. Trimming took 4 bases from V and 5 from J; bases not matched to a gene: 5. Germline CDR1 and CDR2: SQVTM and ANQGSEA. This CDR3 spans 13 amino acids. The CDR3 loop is CSVGEGTGYGYTF. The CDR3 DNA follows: TGCAGCGTTGGTGAGGGGACAGGGTATGGCTACACCTTC.

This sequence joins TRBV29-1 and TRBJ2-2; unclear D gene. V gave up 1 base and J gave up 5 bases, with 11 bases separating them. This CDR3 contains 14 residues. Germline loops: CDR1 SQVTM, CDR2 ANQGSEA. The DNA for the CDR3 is TGCAGCGTTGAAGTTCCAGGAAAAACCGGGGAGCTGTTTTTT. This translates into CSVEVPGKTGELFF.